The rows below give T cell receptor beta chains drawn from one sample of a study of long-term antiretroviral therapy in people with HIV. Assay used: immunoSEQ multiplex PCR; TCRdb lists only in-frame clones, some missing. The table has about 28,000 clones, 84% seen once. Sequenced here: unsorted PBMCs, sampled 0.4 years after starting antiretroviral therapy. These receptors came from a man aged 18 to 35 with HIV. The CDR3 runs from the conserved cysteine through the conserved F or W. A D gene is named only where the DNA matches it firmly. Not every row has a clone size; where given, it reads once, few, many or a size class.

abundance: NA
j_gene: TRBJ1-1
v_gene: TRBV5-1
d_gene: NA
CDR3nt: TGCGCCAGCAGCTTGGCCTCGGGCGGTACTGAAGCTTTCTTT
CDR3aa: CASSLASGGTEAFF

abundance: NA
j_gene: TRBJ1-2
v_gene: TRBV6-5
d_gene: NA
CDR3nt: TGTGCCAGCAGTTGGGGCCCTGCGGATGGCTACACCTTC
CDR3aa: CASSWGPADGYTF

abundance: NA
j_gene: TRBJ2-2
v_gene: TRBV11-3
d_gene: TRBD2
CDR3nt: TGTGCCAGCAGCCCTGTGGGAGGGGACAACACCGGGGAGCTGTTTTTT
CDR3aa: CASSPVGGDNTGELFF

abundance: NA
j_gene: TRBJ2-1
v_gene: TRBV11-3
d_gene: NA
CDR3nt: TGTGCCAGCAGCTTAGATTGGAGAAATGAGCAGTTCTTC
CDR3aa: CASSLDWRNEQFF

abundance: NA
j_gene: TRBJ2-4
v_gene: TRBV7-2
d_gene: NA
CDR3nt: TGTGCCAGCAGCTTAAAGGCACACGGGAACATTCAGTACTTC
CDR3aa: CASSLKAHGNIQYF

abundance: NA
j_gene: TRBJ1-2
v_gene: TRBV6-5
d_gene: NA
CDR3nt: TGTGCCAGCAGTTCGACCGGGACACAGAGGCAGGGCTACACCTTC
CDR3aa: CASSSTGTQRQGYTF

abundance: NA
j_gene: TRBJ1-4
v_gene: TRBV7-9
d_gene: TRBD1
CDR3nt: TGTGCCAGCGGGACAGGGGGCGCAAATGAAAAACTGTTTTTT
CDR3aa: CASGTGGANEKLFF

abundance: NA
j_gene: TRBJ1-1
v_gene: TRBV7-9
d_gene: TRBD1
CDR3nt: TGTGCCAGCGGGACAGGGATGAAAACTGAAGCTTTCTTT
CDR3aa: CASGTGMKTEAFF

abundance: once
j_gene: TRBJ2-1
v_gene: TRBV14
d_gene: TRBD1
CDR3nt: TGTGCCAGCAGCCAGGCGGACAGGAGCTCCTACAATGAGCAGTTCTTC
CDR3aa: CASSQADRSSYNEQFF

abundance: NA
j_gene: TRBJ1-5
v_gene: TRBV25-1
d_gene: NA
CDR3nt: TGTGCCAGCAGTGTATGGGGCTCGAGCAATCAGCCCCAGCATTTT
CDR3aa: CASSVWGSSNQPQHF

abundance: once
j_gene: TRBJ2-3
v_gene: TRBV5-1
d_gene: NA
CDR3nt: TGCGCCACCTCGTGGAGTTCAGGCACAGATACGCAGTATTTT
CDR3aa: CATSWSSGTDTQYF

abundance: NA
j_gene: TRBJ2-5
v_gene: TRBV11-1
d_gene: NA
CDR3nt: TGTGCCAGCAGGGCTGCCGGCTCCCTGTGGAGGACCCAGTACTTC
CDR3aa: CASRAAGSLWRTQYF